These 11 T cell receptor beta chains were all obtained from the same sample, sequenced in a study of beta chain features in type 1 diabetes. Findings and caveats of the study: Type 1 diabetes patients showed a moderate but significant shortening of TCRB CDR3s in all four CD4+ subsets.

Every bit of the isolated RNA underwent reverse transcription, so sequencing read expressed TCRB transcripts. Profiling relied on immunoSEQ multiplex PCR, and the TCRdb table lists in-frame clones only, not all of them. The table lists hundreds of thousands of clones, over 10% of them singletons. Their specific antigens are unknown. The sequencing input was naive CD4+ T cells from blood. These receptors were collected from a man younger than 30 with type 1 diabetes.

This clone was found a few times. The CDR3 is CASLPGGGGTDTQYF. The DNA for the CDR3 is TGTGCCAGCCTCCCCGGGGGGGGCGGTACAGATACGCAGTATTTT. This chain connects TRBV28 to TRBJ2-3; 8 nucleotides match TRBD2. The V segment lost 8 bases and the J segment 3 bases; nucleotides outside the gene matches: 10. The CDR3 loop spans 15 amino acids. Looked up from germline, CDR1 is MDHEN and CDR2 is SYDVKM.

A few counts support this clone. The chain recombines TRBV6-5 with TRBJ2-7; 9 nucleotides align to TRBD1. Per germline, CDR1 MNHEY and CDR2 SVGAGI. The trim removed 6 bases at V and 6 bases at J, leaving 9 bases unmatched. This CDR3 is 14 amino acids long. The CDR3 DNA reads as TGTGCCAGCAGCTCGGGACAGGGAGTGGGCGAGCAGTACTTC. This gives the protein CASSSGQGVGEQYF.

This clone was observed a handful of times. The CDR3 nucleotides are TGTGCCAGTAGTCCAGGGGGAAATGAGCAGTTCTTC. Translation gives CASSPGGNEQFF. The gene calls are TRBV19 and TRBJ2-1; 7 bases fit TRBD1. The V gene's germline CDR1 is LNHDA and CDR2 SQIVND (reference sequence). With V trimmed by 5 bases and J by 7 bases, 2 bases remained unmatched. The CDR3 covers 12 residues.

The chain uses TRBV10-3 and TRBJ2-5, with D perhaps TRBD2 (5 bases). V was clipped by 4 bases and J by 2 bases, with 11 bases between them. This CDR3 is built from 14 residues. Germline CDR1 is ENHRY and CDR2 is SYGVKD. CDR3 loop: CAISGWPGQETQYF. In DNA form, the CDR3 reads TGTGCCATCAGTGGATGGCCGGGGCAAGAGACCCAGTACTTC.

CDR3 residues: CASSESGPTELYGYTF. CDR3 sequence (DNA): TGTGCCAGCAGTGAATCCGGCCCGACAGAGCTCTATGGCTACACCTTC. This rearrangement joins TRBV6-1 to TRBJ1-2; tentatively, D is TRBD1 (5 bases). Germline CDR1 and CDR2: MNHNS and SASEGT. The CDR3 has 16 residues. Trimming left V 2 bases short and J 4 bases short, with 17 bases between.

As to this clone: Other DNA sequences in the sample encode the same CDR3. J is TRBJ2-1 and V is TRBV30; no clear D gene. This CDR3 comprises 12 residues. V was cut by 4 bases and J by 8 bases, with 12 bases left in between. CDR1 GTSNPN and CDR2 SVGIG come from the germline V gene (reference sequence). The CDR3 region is CAWTLAEHEQFF. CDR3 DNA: TGTGCCTGGACCCTCGCGGAGCATGAGCAGTTCTTC.

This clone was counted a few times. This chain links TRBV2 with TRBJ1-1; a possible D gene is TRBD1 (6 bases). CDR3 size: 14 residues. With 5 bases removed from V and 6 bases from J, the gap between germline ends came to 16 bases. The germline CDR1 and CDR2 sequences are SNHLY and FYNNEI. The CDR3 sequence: CASSPGGEGAEAFF. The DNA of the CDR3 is TGTGCCAGCAGTCCCGGCGGGGAGGGGGCTGAAGCTTTCTTT.

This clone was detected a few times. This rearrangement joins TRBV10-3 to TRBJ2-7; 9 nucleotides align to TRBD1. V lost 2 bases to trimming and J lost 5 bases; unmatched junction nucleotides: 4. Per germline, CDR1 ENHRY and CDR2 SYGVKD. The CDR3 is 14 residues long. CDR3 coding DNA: TGTGCCATCAGTGAGGACAGGGGGGCCGACGAGCAGTACTTC. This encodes CAISEDRGADEQYF.

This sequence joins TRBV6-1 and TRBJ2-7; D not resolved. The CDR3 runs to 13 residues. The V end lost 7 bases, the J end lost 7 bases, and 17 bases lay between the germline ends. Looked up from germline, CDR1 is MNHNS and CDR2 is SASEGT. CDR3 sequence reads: CASTQRGPTEQYF. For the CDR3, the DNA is TGTGCCAGCACACAACGAGGTCCTACTGAGCAGTACTTC.

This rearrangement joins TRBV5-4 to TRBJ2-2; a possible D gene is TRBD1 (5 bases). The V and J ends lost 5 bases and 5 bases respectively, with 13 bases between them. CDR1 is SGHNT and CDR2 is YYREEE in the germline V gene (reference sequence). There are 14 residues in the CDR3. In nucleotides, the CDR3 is TGTGCCAGCAGGTCCCAGGGTGAGACCGGGGAGCTGTTTTTT. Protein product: CASRSQGETGELFF.

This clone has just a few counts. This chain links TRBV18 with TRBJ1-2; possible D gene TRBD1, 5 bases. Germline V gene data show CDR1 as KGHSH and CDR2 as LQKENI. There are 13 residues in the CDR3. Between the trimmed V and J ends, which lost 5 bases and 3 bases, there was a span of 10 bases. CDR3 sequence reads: CASSAGLDYGYTF. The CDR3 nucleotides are TGTGCCAGCTCAGCGGGACTGGACTATGGCTACACCTTC.